These 4 T cell receptor beta chains share one sample of origin, sequenced in a study of cytomegalovirus exposure and HLA in healthy donors. 13 Jbeta primers and 60 Vbeta primers were used for the PCR. The data were produced by immunoSEQ multiplex PCR, yet TCRdb's version contains in-frame clones alone and is incomplete. The table records 95,000 to 110,000 clones, around four fifths of them present only once. The sample was PBMCs. The origin of the receptors is a young man in good health and CMV-seronegative.

V usage is TRBV7-9 and J usage is TRBJ1-1, with 7 bases identical to TRBD1. V trimming: 5 bases; J trimming: 5 bases; junction bases outside the gene matches: 5. Germline CDR1 is SEHNR and CDR2 is FQNEAQ (reference sequence). CDR3 size: 13 residues. The CDR3 sequence is CASSGEQGTEAFF. CDR3 in DNA: TGTGCCAGCAGCGGTGAACAGGGGACTGAAGCTTTCTTT.

The J gene is TRBJ2-5, the V gene TRBV11-3, with no clear D. This CDR3 has 13 amino acids. V was clipped by 1 base and J by 5 bases, with 8 bases between them. Germline CDR1 is SGHNT and CDR2 is YENEEA. CDR3 sequence: CASSLGFGETQYF. As DNA, the CDR3 is TGTGCCAGCAGCTTAGGGTTCGGGGAGACCCAGTACTTC.

The V call is TRBV5-4, the J call TRBJ2-7; TRBD1 matches at 8 bases. The CDR3 extends over 16 amino acids. V trimming: 1 base; J trimming: 2 bases; junction bases outside the gene matches: 8. Per germline, CDR1 SGHNT and CDR2 YYREEE (reference sequence). Here the CDR3 reads CASSLYPGTGTYEQYF. CDR3 DNA sequence: TGTGCCAGCAGCTTGTATCCCGGGACAGGCACCTACGAGCAGTACTTC.

This chain uses TRBV6-1 with TRBJ2-7, with 12 bases that match TRBD1. CDR1 and CDR2 (germline): MNHNS, SASEGT. This CDR3 has 16 residues. Germline trimming cut 0 bases from V and 1 base from J; bases unmatched to any gene: 1. CDR3 loop: CASSEAGQGASYEQYF. CDR3 coding DNA: TGTGCCAGCAGTGAAGCGGGACAGGGGGCTTCCTACGAGCAGTACTTC.